These T cell receptor beta chains were read from a single sample in a study of CD8 T cells in ankylosing spondylitis. TCRdb re-called the 5' RACE reads with MiXCR, one entry per CDR3 protein. The table has fewer than 500,000 distinct CDR3 sequences, around 20% seen once. Sequences were obtained from blood, either unsorted or a sorted T cell fraction (not recorded which). The source of these receptors is a male donor with ankylosing spondylitis. Both conserved end residues are part of each CDR3. The order of the fields is clone size, D gene, J gene, V gene, CDR3 DNA, CDR3 protein. The D gene is left open where the match is weak. Size is stated for part of the rows, as once, few or many counts, or as a class when the clone is expanded.

few	TRBD1	TRBJ2-7	TRBV4-1	TGCGCCAGCAGCCAAAACGACAGGGAACACTACGAGCAGTACTTC	CASSQNDREHYEQYF
NA	NA	TRBJ2-3	TRBV2	TGTGCCAGCAGGGCCATGGCGAGCACAGATACGCAGTATTTT	CASRAMASTDTQYF
NA	NA	TRBJ1-6	TRBV6-5	TGTGCCAGCAGTTACTCGGAAGGGAATTCACCCCTCCACTTT	CASSYSEGNSPLHF
many	TRBD2	TRBJ2-3	TRBV5-1	TGCGCCAGCAGACCACTAGCGGGAGAGGAATATACGCAGTATTTT	CASRPLAGEEYTQYF
few	NA	TRBJ1-3	TRBV25-1	TGTGCCAGCAGTGAATCGCTTTGGCGGAATGGAAACACCATATATTTT	CASSESLWRNGNTIYF
few	NA	TRBJ2-3	TRBV6-2/TRBV6-3	TGTGCCAGCAGTTGGATCTCAGATACGCAGTATTTT	CASSWISDTQYF
few	NA	TRBJ2-7	TRBV20-1	TGCAGTGCTAGAGAACACCAAACTAGCCCTGGATCCTACGAGCAGTACTTC	CSAREHQTSPGSYEQYF
few	NA	TRBJ2-6	TRBV24-1	TGTGCCACCAGTGATTCTGCGGGTGCAGGGGCCAACGTCCTGACTTTC	CATSDSAGAGANVLTF
few	TRBD1	TRBJ2-1	TRBV7-6	TGTGCCACCGGAAAGGACAGGGAATCCTACAATGAGCAGTTCTTC	CATGKDRESYNEQFF
NA	NA	TRBJ1-5	TRBV3-1	TGTGCCAGCAGCCAAGGAGGGCGACATCAGCCCCAGCATTTT	CASSQGGRHQPQHF
NA	NA	TRBJ1-1	TRBV29-1	TGCAGCGTTGATCCCCTGACAGGCTCGAACACTGAAGCTTTCTTT	CSVDPLTGSNTEAFF
few	TRBD2	TRBJ2-3	TRBV10-1	TGCGCCAGCAGTGAGTCTGAGGGACTAGCGGGAGCAGCAGTTACAGATACGCAGTATTTT	CASSESEGLAGAAVTDTQYF
NA	TRBD1	TRBJ1-1	TRBV7-9	TGTGCCAGCAGCTGGGGACAGTCTGAAGCTTTCTTT	CASSWGQSEAFF
NA	NA	TRBJ2-6	TRBV20-1	TGCAGTGCTAGGAATTTCCGCTCTGGGGCCAACGTCCTGACTTTC	CSARNFRSGANVLTF
NA	NA	TRBJ2-7	TRBV5-1	TGCGCCAGCAGCTTGGTCCCAGGGGTTTACGAGCAGTACTTC	CASSLVPGVYEQYF
few	TRBD2	TRBJ2-1	TRBV4-3	TGCGCCAGCAGCCAAGATCGCGGGGTAGCGGGGGCTAATGAGCAGTTCTTC	CASSQDRGVAGANEQFF
NA	NA	TRBJ2-6	TRBV7-9	TGTGCCAGCAGCCCTACAATATCTGGGGCCAACGTCCTGACTTTC	CASSPTISGANVLTF
few	NA	TRBJ2-3	TRBV9	TGTGCCAGCAGCGTAGCTGCGAGCGGTTACGCAGATACGCAGTATTTT	CASSVAASGYADTQYF
few	NA	TRBJ2-1	TRBV29-1	TGCAGCGTTGTGGGAACCGGCGATGAGCAGTTCTTC	CSVVGTGDEQFF
NA	TRBD2	TRBJ2-2	TRBV3-1	TGTGCCAGCAGCCGGCGGGAGACCGGGGAGCTGTTTTTT	CASSRRETGELFF
once	NA	TRBJ2-1	TRBV19	TGTGCCAGTAGTATTAACCTGGACAGAGGAGGAAATGAGCAGTTCTTC	CASSINLDRGGNEQFF
few	NA	TRBJ2-5	TRBV7-2	TGTGCCAGCAGCCGAAGGAGGGGGGCTCGAGAGACCCAGTACTTC	CASSRRRGARETQYF
few	TRBD2	TRBJ2-7	TRBV4-1	TGCGCCAGCAGCCAGGGCCTACTAGCGGTTAGCTCCTACGAGCAGTACTTC	CASSQGLLAVSSYEQYF
NA	TRBD1	TRBJ1-1	TRBV30	TGTGCCTGGAGGACCACAGGGGGCGGAACTGAAGCTTTCTTT	CAWRTTGGGTEAFF
many	NA	TRBJ1-5	TRBV29-1	TGCAGCGCCAGTCTAGATAGCAATCAGCCCCAGCATTTT	CSASLDSNQPQHF
NA	NA	TRBJ2-7	TRBV2	TGTGCCAGCATAGGGTTGGGCAGGGACTACGAGCAGTACTTC	CASIGLGRDYEQYF
NA	NA	TRBJ2-1	TRBV28	TGTGCCAGCAGCTTCCCCCCCCTCAGTGGAGAGCAGTTCTTC	CASSFPPLSGEQFF
NA	TRBD1	TRBJ2-5	TRBV2	TGTGCCAGCAGTACAGGGGGCCAACGGGAGACCCAGTACTTC	CASSTGGQRETQYF
once	NA	TRBJ1-5	TRBV10-3	TGTGCCATCAGTGAGTCGCCAGATAGCAATCAGCCCCAGCATTTT	CAISESPDSNQPQHF
few	NA	TRBJ2-1	TRBV5-1	TGCGCCAGCAGCACGGCAGGGCGGTCCTACAATGAGCAGTTCTTC	CASSTAGRSYNEQFF
few	NA	TRBJ2-1	TRBV5-1	TGCGCCAGCAGCTTGGAGGCGGGAAGGACCTATGAGCAGTTCTTC	CASSLEAGRTYEQFF
many	NA	TRBJ2-5	TRBV5-1	TGCGCCAGCAGCTTGAGGGGAAGGGGAGAGACCCAGTACTTC	CASSLRGRGETQYF
few	TRBD1	TRBJ2-5	TRBV5-1	TGCGCCAGCAGCTGGAAACCAGGACAGGCCAAAGAGACCCAGTACTTC	CASSWKPGQAKETQYF
NA	NA	TRBJ1-1	TRBV20-1	TGCAGTGCTATGGACAGCTTGAACACTGAAGCTTTCTTT	CSAMDSLNTEAFF
NA	NA	TRBJ2-7	TRBV4-3	TGCGCCAGCAGCCAAGAGTTTCGATCACTTGCCTACGAGCAGTACTTC	CASSQEFRSLAYEQYF
NA	NA	TRBJ1-5	TRBV7-9	TGTGCCAGCAGCCAAACCGGATTCCAGCCCCAGCATTTT	CASSQTGFQPQHF
NA	TRBD2	TRBJ2-5	TRBV7-9	TGTGCCAGCAGCTTCGGGACTAGCGGGACCCAAGAGACCCAGTACTTC	CASSFGTSGTQETQYF
many	TRBD2	TRBJ2-5	TRBV29-1	TGCAGCGTTGCGGGACTAGCGGGAGTAGAGACCCAGTACTTC	CSVAGLAGVETQYF
few	NA	TRBJ2-4	TRBV5-4	TGTGCCAGCAAAGGGGACCCCGGCATTAACATTCAGTACTTC	CASKGDPGINIQYF
few	TRBD2	TRBJ2-7	TRBV5-1	TGCGCCAGCAGCTTGGCCGCCGGGAGGGAGCAGTACTTC	CASSLAAGREQYF
NA	TRBD2	TRBJ2-7	TRBV20-1	TGCAGTGCTAGAGATACTAGCGGGACATACGAGCAGTACTTC	CSARDTSGTYEQYF
NA	NA	TRBJ1-6	TRBV12-3/TRBV12-4	TGTGCCAGCACCCCCGACGTTGGGGATAATTCACCCCTCCACTTT	CASTPDVGDNSPLHF
many	NA	TRBJ2-1	TRBV24-1	TGTGCCACTCGGGGCAGGAGCAGAACCAATGAGCAGTTCTTC	CATRGRSRTNEQFF
few	TRBD2	TRBJ2-7	TRBV12-3/TRBV12-4	TGTGCCAGCAGTAAGGGGACTAGTTGGTCCTACGAGCAGTACTTC	CASSKGTSWSYEQYF
few	TRBD2	TRBJ2-3	TRBV7-8	TGTGCCAGCAGCTTGGTGGCGGGAGGAGGAGATACGCAGTATTTT	CASSLVAGGGDTQYF
NA	TRBD2	TRBJ2-7	TRBV12-3/TRBV12-4	TGTGCCAGCAGTTTCAAGCGGGAGGGCCCCTACGAGCAGTACTTC	CASSFKREGPYEQYF
NA	NA	TRBJ1-5	TRBV29-1	TGCAGCGCCCAGGGCCCGGGGGAGCCCCAGCATTTT	CSAQGPGEPQHF
few	NA	TRBJ2-5	TRBV28	TGTGCCAGCAGTTTAGTACTAAAAGAGACCCAGTACTTC	CASSLVLKETQYF
NA	TRBD2	TRBJ2-7	TRBV5-1	TGCGCCAGCAGCTTGGATACTAGCGGGAGGGCCGCTTACGAGCAGTACTTC	CASSLDTSGRAAYEQYF
NA	NA	TRBJ2-6	TRBV6-4	TGTGCCAGCAGTGACGTTGGGGCCAACGTCCTGACTTTC	CASSDVGANVLTF
few	NA	TRBJ1-5	TRBV20-1	TGCAGTGCTACCCCACATAGCAATCAGCCCCAGCATTTT	CSATPHSNQPQHF
NA	NA	TRBJ1-1	TRBV15	TGTGCCACCAGCCAGGGGCGGGGACGGGAAGCTTTCTTT	CATSQGRGREAFF
many	TRBD2	TRBJ2-7	TRBV20-1	TGCAGTGCTAGAGCCAGCGGGAGCTCCCCGTACGAGCAGTACTTC	CSARASGSSPYEQYF
few	NA	TRBJ1-2	TRBV12-3/TRBV12-4	TGTGCCAGCAGTTACGAGGGGAGGACGTTTGGCTACACCTTC	CASSYEGRTFGYTF